This T cell receptor (beta chain) came from a study of blood T cell repertoires in COVID-19. In the study overall: Spain, Italy and the United States supplied samples that represented acute and convalescent COVID-19. In each case, the material was cDNA or gDNA derived from T cells, B-cell-depleted T cells, or PBMCs.

The sample holds one count of this clone. Original handling: By means of reference gene primer amplification, nucleated cell counts were estimated. Using immunoSEQ multiplex PCR, the repertoire was profiled, and TCRdb retains in-frame clones only, with some absent. D and trimming come from the DNA, and the V and J calls and clone size come from that table. Here the sample spans 65,000 to 85,000 clones, approximately 90% being singletons. This sequence was found in a human donor in a cohort sampled during active COVID-19. Sequenced sample: peripheral blood.

This chain's CDR3 is CASSLWGFGTSGSHEQFF. The CDR3 nucleotides are TGTGCCAGCAGCCTGTGGGGGTTCGGGACTAGCGGGAGCCATGAGCAGTTCTTC. The chain combines TRBV2 with TRBJ2-1; 14 nucleotides align to TRBD2. With V trimmed by 6 bases and J by 8 bases, 15 bases remained unmatched. This CDR3 spans 18 amino acids. The germline gives CDR1 SNHLY, CDR2 FYNNEI.